One and the same sample provided the 10 T cell receptor beta chains below, sequenced in a study of cytomegalovirus exposure and HLA in healthy donors. Some clones are missing from TCRdb's copy, which holds only in-frame ones; the method was immunoSEQ multiplex PCR. The sample holds over 150,000 clones, 86% seen once. The sample consisted of PBMCs. Receptors were obtained from a human donor in good health.

The rearrangement uses TRBV6-5 and TRBJ1-6, with 7 positions matching TRBD1. The CDR3 consists of 15 residues. After removal of 7 bases from V and 6 bases from J, the junction contained 9 bases not matched to a gene. In germline, CDR1 is MNHEY, CDR2 SVGAGI. The CDR3 here is CASKDGQGGNSPLHF. The CDR3 DNA sequence: TGTGCCAGCAAGGATGGCCAGGGGGGTAATTCACCCCTCCACTTT.

The gene calls are TRBV2 and TRBJ1-5, with 11 bases lining up with TRBD1. This CDR3 spans 14 amino acids. Germline CDR1 and CDR2: SNHLY and FYNNEI. The J segment lost 4 bases and the V segment lost 6 bases, leaving 2 bases of the junction unmatched. The CDR3 sequence: CASSGQGANQPQHF. The CDR3 DNA reads TGTGCCAGCAGCGGACAGGGGGCGAATCAGCCCCAGCATTTT.

The sample holds a few counts of this clone. The J gene is TRBJ1-4, the V gene TRBV2; TRBD1 matches at 7 bases. This CDR3 region has 14 residues. Per the germline V gene, CDR1 is SNHLY and CDR2 is FYNNEI. V lost 5 bases to trimming and J lost 7 bases; unmatched junction nucleotides: 7. CDR3 in amino acids: CASSTGQLSEKLFF. CDR3 in DNA: TGTGCCAGCAGTACGGGACAGCTTAGTGAAAAACTGTTTTTT. The full variable domain, with the rest looked up from reference TRBV2 and TRBJ1-4, is EPEVTQTPSHQVTQMGQEVILRCVPISNHLYFYWYRQILGQKVEFLVSFYNNEISEKSEIFDDQFSVERPDGSNFTLKIRSTKLEDSAMYFCASSTGQLSEKLFFGSGTQLSVL.

The chain uses TRBV5-6 and TRBJ1-1; TRBD1 might be the D (5 bases). The ends were cut back, 5 bases at V and 2 bases at J, with 16 bases in the middle. The CDR3 is 15 residues long. Germline-derived CDR1 and CDR2 are SGHDT and YYEEEE. DNA for the CDR3: TGTGCCAGCAGTCTGGGGGGAGGAAGAAACACTGAAGCTTTCTTT. This translates into CASSLGGGRNTEAFF.

The genes are TRBV14 and TRBJ1-1; D is possibly TRBD1 (5 bases). The length of the CDR3 is 15 residues. V lost 1 base and J lost 6, with 15 bases in between. The germline CDR1 and CDR2 sequences are SGHDN and FVKESK. CDR3 DNA sequence: TGTGCCAGCAGCCAAGGTTGGGGCGATTGGTCTGAAGCTTTCTTT. It translates to CASSQGWGDWSEAFF.

V gene TRBV5-4 combines with J gene TRBJ1-2; 8 positions match TRBD1. The germline gives CDR1 SGHNT, CDR2 YYREEE (reference sequence). V gave up 4 bases and J gave up 4 bases; unmatched junction bases: 6. The CDR3 loop spans 14 amino acids. The CDR3 sequence is CASSPADRAYGYTF. The CDR3 bases are TGTGCCAGCAGCCCAGCGGACAGGGCCTATGGCTACACCTTC. The whole variable domain, remainder taken from reference TRBV5-4 and TRBJ1-2, is ETGVTQSPTHLIKTRGQQVTLRCSSQSGHNTVSWYQQALGQGPQFIFQYYREEENGRGNFPPRFSGLQFPNYSSELNVNALELDDSALYLCASSPADRAYGYTFGSGTRLTVV.

This clone was counted many times. V usage is TRBV5-4 and J usage is TRBJ1-2; TRBD1 is a possible D gene (6 bases). Germline CDR1 SGHNT, CDR2 YYREEE (reference sequence). The CDR3 contains 12 residues. Trimming cost V 7 bases and J 10 bases, with 17 bases left between them. The CDR3 nucleotides read TGTGCCAGCGCGGACAGTTGGTTTGACTACACCTTC. Protein product: CASADSWFDYTF. Full variable domain (missing parts from reference TRBV5-4 and TRBJ1-2): ETGVTQSPTHLIKTRGQQVTLRCSSQSGHNTVSWYQQALGQGPQFIFQYYREEENGRGNFPPRFSGLQFPNYSSELNVNALELDDSALYLCASADSWFDYTFGSGTRLTVV.

In this sample, this clone turned up once. This rearrangement joins TRBV2 to TRBJ2-1, with 9 bases that match TRBD1. Germline V gene sequence: CDR1 SNHLY, CDR2 FYNNEI. Trimming at V came to 9 bases and at J to 7 bases, leaving 13 bases not matched to a gene. This CDR3 region has 15 residues. The CDR3 here is CARVIPGQGVNEQFF. The CDR3 region has the DNA TGTGCCAGGGTGATCCCGGGACAGGGTGTGAATGAGCAGTTCTTC.

This clone occurred a few times. The J gene is TRBJ2-2, the V gene TRBV4-1; a possible D gene is TRBD2 (5 bases). The CDR3 runs 15 residues. V was trimmed by 1 base and J by 6 bases, leaving 12 bases between them. Looked up from germline, CDR1 is MGHRA and CDR2 is YSYEKL. The CDR3 DNA reads as TGCGCCAGCAGCCAAGCAAAGCTAGCAGCCGGGGAGCTGTTTTTT. This codes for CASSQAKLAAGELFF.

This clone was seen once. The V and J genes are TRBV10-3 and TRBJ2-5; TRBD2 might be the D (5 bases). There are 15 residues in the CDR3. The V end lost 0 bases, the J end lost 5 bases, and 13 bases lay between the germline ends. The germline CDR1 and CDR2 sequences are ENHRY and SYGVKD. This CDR3 is CAISESGTGRETQYF. The DNA of the CDR3 is TGTGCCATCAGTGAGTCGGGCACGGGAAGGGAGACCCAGTACTTC.